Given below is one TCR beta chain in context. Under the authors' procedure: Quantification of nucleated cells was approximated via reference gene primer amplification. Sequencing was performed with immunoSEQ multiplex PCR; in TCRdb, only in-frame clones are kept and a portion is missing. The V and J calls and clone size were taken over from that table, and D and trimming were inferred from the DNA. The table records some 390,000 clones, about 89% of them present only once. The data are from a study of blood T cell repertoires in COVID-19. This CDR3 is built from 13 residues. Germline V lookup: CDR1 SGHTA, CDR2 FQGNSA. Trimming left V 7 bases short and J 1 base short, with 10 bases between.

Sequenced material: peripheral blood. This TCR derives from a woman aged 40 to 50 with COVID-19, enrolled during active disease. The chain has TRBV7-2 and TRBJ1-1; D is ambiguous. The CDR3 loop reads CASKPEGNTEAFF. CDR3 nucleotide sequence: TGTGCCAGCAAACCCGAGGGGAACACTGAAGCTTTCTTT.